This T cell receptor (beta chain) was identified during a study of human T cells and chemical hapten exposure (dated by TCRdb to the early 2020s). Turning to the overall study: For sensitization, 2% DPC in acetone was applied to a roughly 2 cm by roughly 2 cm area of upper inner arm skin. Blood for TCR sequencing was provided by twenty-nine alopecia patients at one to four time points (pre-sensitization, 2, 6 and 24 weeks). Patient blood was sampled pre-sensitization (week 0) and at 2, 6 and about 24 weeks after DPC sensitization. Libraries were combined into a pool for sequencing, and differences in TCR yield between samples came mainly from small differences in library volumes within the pool. Patients additionally received weekly therapeutic DPC doses to the scalp throughout the approximately 25-week study period. Patch testing was done on the upper back using Finn chambers containing 0.01% DPC, and results were scored after 6 days according to International Contact Dermatitis Research Group standards. Peripheral blood TCR repertoire changes were tracked in vivo in alopecia patients during primary and secondary sensitization to the hapten diphenylcyclopropenone (DPC). Most of the patients in the cohort were female, and the cohort covered alopecia areata with under or over 50% scalp involvement, alopecia totalis and alopecia universalis.

Trimming leaves V shorter by 7 bases and J shorter by 1 base, with the junction holding 4 bases beyond the gene matches. CDR1 and CDR2, looked up from the germline V gene, are SGHVS and FQNEAQ. From the cysteine through the phenylalanine, the CDR3 covers 14 amino acids. Solely the CDR3 DNA is kept, with 42 bases framed from the first base. This clonotype appeared many times. This clone's antigen is unknown. Nothing much larger sits one base from this clone, and base qualities are not available. What the time point label conveys for this sample: patch test 3, about 24 weeks after DPC sensitization. Sample treatment or condition, as interpreted from the label and publication: therapeutic diphenylcyclopropenone sensitization with weekly scalp DPC. Blood at each patch-test visit was drawn before the patch test was applied. Eligible patients were aged 18 to 70, diagnosed with alopecia, deemed suitable for DPC therapy, and excluded if pregnant. Total RNA was extracted from unfractionated whole blood collected in Tempus Blood RNA tubes.

The library was prepared using RACE. The instrument given in TCRdb is NextSeq 500. Library preparation attached unique molecular identifiers to individual cDNA molecules for quantitative, reproducible TCR counting. From each blood RNA sample, both TCR alpha and TCR beta chains were sequenced. The authors processed their data as follows. Samples had a median of approximately 96,000 TCRs, with a range from about 23,224 to 690,600. V, J and CDR3 annotation of the TCR reads was carried out using the Decombinator software suite. For PS versus PT1 abundance plots, all samples were subsampled to the same number of TCRs (28,000). Expanded TCRs were defined as absent before sensitization and observed at least eight times at the 2-week time point. Starting from the raw public reads, TCRdb applied fastp trimming at Q25, assembled clones with MiXCR and retained in-frame beta chains. Rows are unified per CDR3 protein, each entry keeping the most common DNA and genes. TCRdb, not the authors, supplied the V and J calls. For this sample there are some 32,000 distinct CDR3 sequences; 5% to 6% appear just once. The top ten clonotypes cover around 5.7% of the sample.

On the study overall, not on this receptor specifically: DPC sensitization did not change the number of TCRs with a frequency above 1 in 1000, and there was no evidence of changes in global repertoire structure. Compared with pre-sensitization or healthy control sets, expanded TCRs formed significantly more large CDR3 similarity clusters, which is consistent with antigen-driven responses. All patients had alopecia, a presumed autoimmune disease, so their immune response might differ from that of healthy individuals. Repeated subsampling changed both the strength of the expansion versus patch-test correlation and the threshold at which the correlation became significant. Patch test score correlated positively with the number of PT1 expanded TCRs, reaching significance at thresholds 8, 16 and 32 but not at 4.

The TCR sequence derives from a man aged 30-40 years with alopecia areata. Some clones in this sample may be carry-over from other donors' samples. The sequencing here drew on whole blood, taken in connection with sensitization to the hapten diphenylcyclopropenone (DPC). The chain is made from TRBV7-8 and TRBJ2-1; 7 central nucleotides agree with TRBD2. CDR3 sequence: CASKAGDSYNEQFF. The sequenced DNA is TGTGCCAGCAAGGCGGGGGATTCCTACAATGAGCAGTTCTTC.